A single sample is the source of the 15 T cell receptor beta chains below, sequenced in a study of blood T cell repertoires in COVID-19. The protocol was immunoSEQ multiplex PCR, while the TCRdb copy is restricted to in-frame clones and leaves out a portion. The sample lists roughly 160,000 clones; approximately 86% were seen once. The sequenced material came from PBMCs or T cells enriched from blood (not recorded which). The receptors were gathered from a man aged 55 to 70 who had recovered from COVID-19.

The chain couples TRBV6-5 to TRBJ1-2; D ambiguous. Germline assignment: CDR1 MNHEY and CDR2 SVGAGI. The CDR3 spans 12 residues. V shed 0 bases and J shed 10 bases, with 9 bases lying between them. DNA for the CDR3: TGTGCCAGCAGTTACTCGGGGAGCGACTACACCTTC. This codes for CASSYSGSDYTF.

This clone was detected once. J is TRBJ1-2 and V is TRBV6-5, with D perhaps matching TRBD1 (5 bases). This CDR3 is 14 amino acids long. Germline loops: CDR1 MNHEY, CDR2 SVGAGI. Trimming left V 7 bases short and J 5 bases short, with 17 bases between. The CDR3 loop reads CASIGAGRSYGYTF. The CDR3 region has the DNA TGTGCCAGCATTGGGGCAGGGCGAAGTTATGGCTACACCTTC.

In its sample, this clone was seen a few times. The CDR3 loop is CSVDTGDRNGYTF. In DNA form, the CDR3 reads TGCAGCGTTGACACAGGGGATAGGAATGGCTACACCTTC. V usage is TRBV29-1 and J usage is TRBJ1-2, with TRBD1 matching 7 bases. CDR1 and CDR2 from the germline V gene are SQVTM and ANQGSEA. This CDR3 has 13 amino acids. V shed 3 bases and J 6 bases; nucleotides not matched to a gene: 7.

The rearrangement links TRBV5-6 to TRBJ2-5; 8 bases line up with TRBD1. Germline values: CDR1 SGHDT, CDR2 YYEEEE. Trimming took 5 bases from V and 2 from J; bases not matched to a gene: 5. CDR3 length: 14 residues. CDR3 coding DNA: TGTGCCAGCAGACCGGGACAGGTACAAGAGACCCAGTACTTC. This codes for CASRPGQVQETQYF.

The rearrangement links TRBV5-4 to TRBJ1-1; D is unresolved. Trimming removed 2 bases from V and 4 bases from J, with 9 bases in between. CDR3 length: 13 residues. The germline V gene encodes CDR1 SGHNT and CDR2 YYREEE (reference sequence). The CDR3, as DNA: TGTGCCAGCAGCTTCGCGGGTTTCACTGAAGCTTTCTTT. It translates to CASSFAGFTEAFF.

The V and J genes are TRBV12-5 and TRBJ2-5; D possibly corresponds to TRBD2 (6 bases). V gave up 1 base and J gave up 4 bases, with 13 bases separating them. CDR1 LGHNT and CDR2 FRNRAP come from the germline V gene. The CDR3 loop spans 15 amino acids. CDR3 loop: CASGLGRSSGETQYF. The CDR3 DNA reads as TGTGCTAGTGGTTTGGGACGGAGTAGCGGAGAGACCCAGTACTTC.

The chain is built from TRBV21-1 and TRBJ2-7; the table calls TRBD1, which could not be checked here. TRBV21-1 is marked as a pseudogene. The CDR3 has 16 residues. CDR3 amino acids: CASDRAGTNTGYEQYF. CDR3 coding DNA: TGTGCCAGCGACAGGGCGGGTACGAACACAGGTTACGAGCAGTACTTC.

The rearrangement links TRBV28 to TRBJ1-6; D is perhaps TRBD1 (5 bases). The ends were cut back, 7 bases at V and 8 bases at J, with 15 bases in the middle. CDR1 is MDHEN, CDR2 SYDVKM, per germline. This CDR3 is 14 amino acids long. This CDR3 is CASILGGGYSPLHF. The CDR3 coding sequence is TGTGCCAGCATATTAGGTGGGGGGTATTCACCCCTCCACTTT.

This chain uses TRBV19 with TRBJ2-5; 7 bases match TRBD2. Losses at the gene ends were 4 bases for V and 7 bases for J; bases not matched to a gene: 12. CDR3 size: 15 residues. Germline lookup yields CDR1 LNHDA and CDR2 SQIVND (reference sequence). The CDR3 nucleotides read TGTGCCAGTAGTACCGAGGGAGACTGGGGGGGGACCCAGTACTTC. Translated: CASSTEGDWGGTQYF.

CDR3 in amino acids: CASSLDRGRRGLTTDTQYF. The CDR3 DNA follows: TGCGCCAGCAGCTTGGACAGGGGGCGCCGGGGGTTAACTACAGATACGCAGTATTTT. The rearrangement uses TRBV5-1 and TRBJ2-3; 9 nucleotides agree with TRBD1. With 0 bases clipped from V and 3 bases from J, the junction kept 14 bases outside the gene matches. CDR1 is SGHRS, CDR2 YFSETQ, per germline. The CDR3 has 19 amino acids.

This chain connects TRBV7-9 to TRBJ1-2; 7 nucleotides line up with TRBD1. Germline assignment: CDR1 SEHNR and CDR2 FQNEAQ (reference sequence). The CDR3 sequence is 17 residues long. V lost 5 bases to trimming and J lost 4 bases; unmatched junction nucleotides: 16. In DNA form, the CDR3 reads TGTGCCAGCAGCCCTTCGGGACAGCTCCTTTACGGCTATGGCTACACCTTC. It specifies CASSPSGQLLYGYGYTF.

The J gene is TRBJ2-1, the V gene TRBV7-9; TRBD2 matches 14 bases. Trimming cost V 5 bases and J 2 bases; bases outside gene matches: 8. Germline CDR1 reads SEHNR; CDR2 reads FQNEAQ (reference sequence). This CDR3 spans 18 amino acids. The CDR3 spells CASSTRTSGRTTYNEQFF. Here the CDR3 DNA reads TGTGCCAGCAGCACCCGGACTAGCGGGAGGACTACCTACAATGAGCAGTTCTTC. Drawing the rest from reference TRBV7-9 and TRBJ2-1, the complete variable domain is DTGVSQNPRHKITKRGQNVTFRCDPISEHNRLYWYRQTLGQGPEFLTYFQNEAQLEKSRLLSDRFSAERPKGSFSTLEIQRTEQGDSAMYLCASSTRTSGRTTYNEQFFGPGTRLTVL.

The chain joins TRBV5-1 to TRBJ2-5, with D tentatively TRBD1 (5 bases). In germline, CDR1 is SGHRS, CDR2 YFSETQ. V was shortened by 1 base and J by 5 bases, with 15 bases between the two germline ends. The CDR3 spans 15 residues. The CDR3 reads CASSLRDSGWETQYF. Here the CDR3 DNA reads TGCGCCAGCAGCTTGCGAGACAGTGGGTGGGAGACCCAGTACTTC.

The rearrangement uses TRBV5-1 and TRBJ2-7; 8 bases align to TRBD1. The V and J ends lost 1 base and 7 bases, in that order; junction bases with no gene match: 4. Per germline, CDR1 SGHRS and CDR2 YFSETQ. The CDR3 loop spans 13 amino acids. CDR3 DNA: TGCGCCAGCAGCTTGTCAGGGGGCAGGGAGCAGTACTTC. Protein sequence: CASSLSGGREQYF.

This sequence joins TRBV19 and TRBJ2-7; 7 bases line up with TRBD1. The V segment lost 5 bases and the J segment 6 bases; nucleotides outside the gene matches: 10. Germline lookup yields CDR1 LNHDA and CDR2 SQIVND (reference sequence). The CDR3 consists of 14 residues. CDR3: CASSHQTGTGEQYF. CDR3 nucleotides: TGTGCCAGTAGTCACCAGACAGGGACGGGCGAGCAGTACTTC.